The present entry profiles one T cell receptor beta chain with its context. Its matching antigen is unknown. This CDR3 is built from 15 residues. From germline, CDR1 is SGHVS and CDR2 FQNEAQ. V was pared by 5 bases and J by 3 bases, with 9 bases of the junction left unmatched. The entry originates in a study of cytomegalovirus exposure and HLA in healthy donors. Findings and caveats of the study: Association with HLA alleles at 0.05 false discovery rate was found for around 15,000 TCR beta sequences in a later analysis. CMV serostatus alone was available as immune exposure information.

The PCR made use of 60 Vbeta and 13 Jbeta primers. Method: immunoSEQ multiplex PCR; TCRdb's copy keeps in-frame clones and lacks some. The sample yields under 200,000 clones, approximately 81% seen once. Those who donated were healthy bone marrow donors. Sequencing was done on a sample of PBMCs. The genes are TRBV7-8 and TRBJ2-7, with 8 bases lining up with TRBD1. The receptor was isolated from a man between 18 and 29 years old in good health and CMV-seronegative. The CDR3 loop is CASSELVQGVYEQYF. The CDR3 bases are TGTGCCAGCAGCGAACTGGTACAGGGGGTCTACGAGCAGTACTTC. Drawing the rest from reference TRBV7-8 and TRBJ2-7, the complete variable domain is GAGVSQSPRYKVAKRGQDVALRCDPISGHVSLFWYQQALGQGPEFLTYFQNEAQLDKSGLPSDRFFAERPEGSVSTLKIQRTQQEDSAVYLCASSELVQGVYEQYFGPGTRLTVT.